This T cell receptor (beta chain) was observed in a study of CD8+ T cells in alopecia areata. Those with alopecia areata gave lesional scalp punch biopsies and peripheral blood. The germline V gene has CDR1 SGHDT and CDR2 YYEEEE. This CDR3 spans 14 amino acids. V was trimmed by 4 bases and J by 3 bases, leaving 13 bases between them. cDNA prepared by RNA extraction and subsequent reverse transcription served as the template for sequencing. Measured with immunoSEQ multiplex PCR; TCRdb has only the in-frame clones, and not every one. There are 75,000 to 100,000 clones in the sample; roughly two fifths occur only once, and around 1.4% lies in the top ten. This clone came up a few times.

The sample comprised CD4+ T cells sorted from blood. The gene calls are TRBV5-6 and TRBJ1-2; D gene uncertain. The clonotype originates from a human donor with alopecia areata. CDR3 sequence reads: CASSPLGGDYGYTF. CDR3 sequence (DNA): TGTGCCAGCAGCCCGCTGGGCGGGGACTATGGCTACACCTTC. Full variable domain (rest looked up from reference TRBV5-6 and TRBJ1-2): DAGVTQSPTHLIKTRGQQVTLRCSPKSGHDTVSWYQQALGQGPQFIFQYYEEEERQRGNFPDRFSGHQFPNYSSELNVNALLLGDSALYLCASSPLGGDYGYTFGSGTRLTVV.